The next 20 T cell receptor beta chains were all read from a single sample in a study of blood T cell repertoires in COVID-19. Assay used: immunoSEQ multiplex PCR; TCRdb lists only in-frame clones, some missing. The top ten clones hold around 2.1% of a sample with about 400,000 clones, 88% of them seen once. The specimen was PBMCs or T cells enriched from blood (not recorded which). The receptors originated from a middle-aged woman with acute COVID-19.

The V gene is TRBV11-2, the J gene TRBJ1-1; D is perhaps TRBD1 (5 bases). V was clipped by 3 bases and J by 1 base, with 9 bases between them. Germline values: CDR1 SGHAT, CDR2 FQNNGV. This CDR3 has 14 residues. This chain's CDR3 is CASSLTDRNTEAFF. The CDR3 DNA reads TGTGCCAGCAGCTTGACAGATAGGAACACTGAAGCTTTCTTT.

This chain links TRBV5-4 with TRBJ2-7, with D possibly TRBD2 on 5 matching bases. Germline CDR1 is SGHNT and CDR2 is YYREEE (reference sequence). Trimming removed 0 bases at V and 4 bases at J, with 11 bases between. This CDR3 has 14 amino acids. This chain's CDR3 is CASSLELASYEQYF. Here the CDR3 DNA reads TGTGCCAGCAGCTTGGAGCTAGCTAGTTACGAGCAGTACTTC.

This clone was observed a single time. The chain links TRBV6-1 to TRBJ2-2; TRBD1 matches 7 bases. Losses at the gene ends were 4 bases for V and 3 bases for J; bases not matched to a gene: 8. The length of the CDR3 is 16 residues. CDR1 is MNHNS and CDR2 is SASEGT in the germline V gene. CDR3 sequence reads: CASSGYDRVDTGELFF. CDR3 DNA sequence: TGTGCCAGCAGTGGGTATGACAGGGTTGACACCGGGGAGCTGTTTTTT.

V is TRBV3-1 (or the pseudogene TRBV3-2) and J is TRBJ2-3, with a possible D match to TRBD2 (5 bases). The V gene's germline CDR1 is LGHDT and CDR2 YNNKEL (reference sequence). The CDR3 is made up of 12 amino acids. V was clipped by 8 bases and J by 6 bases, with 12 bases between them. The DNA of the CDR3 is TGTGCCAGCGGCTTCGCGGGTGATACGCAGTATTTT. Residues: CASGFAGDTQYF.

The rearrangement links TRBV5-1 to TRBJ2-5, with 8 nucleotides matching TRBD1. CDR3 length: 14 amino acids. Germline loops: CDR1 SGHRS, CDR2 YFSETQ. V was pared by 4 bases and J by 5 bases, with 7 bases of the junction left unmatched. CDR3 bases: TGCGCCAGCAGCATCGGACAGGGTCTGGAGACCCAGTACTTC. It codes for CASSIGQGLETQYF.

The V call is TRBV7-7, the J call TRBJ2-2; TRBD1 aligns across 7 bases. The CDR3 consists of 19 residues. Germline V CDR1 and CDR2: SSHAT, FNYEAQ (reference sequence). Trimming at V came to 2 bases and at J to 0 bases, leaving 12 bases not matched to a gene. CDR3 coding DNA: TGTGCCAGCAGCTTAAAAGGGCCGACAGGGTTCGCGAACACCGGGGAGCTGTTTTTT. Translated: CASSLKGPTGFANTGELFF. Full variable domain (missing parts from reference TRBV7-7 and TRBJ2-2): GAGVSQSPRYKVTKRGQDVTLRCDPISSHATLYWYQQALGQGPEFLTYFNYEAQPDKSGLPSDRFSAERPEGSISTLTIQRTEQRDSAMYRCASSLKGPTGFANTGELFFGEGSRLTVL.

This clone has a single count. The chain recombines TRBV10-1 with TRBJ2-5; possibly TRBD1 for D (6 bases). Trimming left V 6 bases short and J 4 bases short, with 18 bases between. CDR1 is WNHNN, CDR2 SYGVQD, per germline (reference sequence). The CDR3 contains 15 residues. The chain's CDR3 is CASSPAGAEGETQYF. The DNA for the CDR3 is TGCGCCAGCAGCCCCGCAGGGGCCGAGGGAGAGACCCAGTACTTC.

The sample holds a few counts of this clone. This chain joins TRBV2 and TRBJ1-2; 7 nucleotides agree with TRBD1. Germline trimming cut 4 bases from V and 4 bases from J; bases unmatched to any gene: 9. The germline gives CDR1 SNHLY, CDR2 FYNNEI. The CDR3 runs to 15 residues. CDR3 coding DNA: TGTGCCAGCAGTGCCACAGGGGCGGGGGGCTATGGCTACACCTTC. Translating gives CASSATGAGGYGYTF.

This chain joins TRBV7-9 and TRBJ1-2; maybe TRBD1 (5 bases). Germline V CDR1 and CDR2: SEHNR, FQNEAQ (reference sequence). Trimming took off 0 bases at V and 7 bases at J, with 9 bases between the two ends. The CDR3 runs to 13 residues. The CDR3 loop is CASSLAGQRGYTF. The CDR3 DNA follows: TGTGCCAGCAGCTTAGCTGGACAACGTGGCTACACCTTC.

This clone was seen only a few times. The chain employs TRBV19 and TRBJ1-5; D is unclear. Trimming removed 9 bases from V and 4 bases from J, with 19 bases in between. Germline V gives CDR1 LNHDA, CDR2 SQIVND (reference sequence). This CDR3 spans 15 amino acids. The CDR3 loop is CARALNSCWNQPQHF. CDR3 in DNA: TGTGCCAGAGCACTAAATTCTTGTTGGAATCAGCCCCAGCATTTT.

CDR3 sequence reads: CASSARLPGQGNTIYF. The CDR3 DNA is TGTGCCAGCAGCGCCCGCCTCCCGGGACAAGGAAACACCATATATTTT. This sequence joins TRBV9 and TRBJ1-3; a weak D match, TRBD1 (6 bases). Trimming pared 3 bases from V and 4 bases from J, leaving 17 bases between. Germline CDR1 is SGDLS and CDR2 is YYNGEE. The CDR3 loop spans 16 amino acids.

The V and J genes are TRBV2 and TRBJ1-2, with 8 positions matching TRBD1. Germline V gene sequence: CDR1 SNHLY, CDR2 FYNNEI. CDR3 length: 12 residues. The junction had 3 bases not matched to a gene; V was cut back by 6 bases and J by 6 bases. The CDR3 nucleotides read TGTGCCAGCAGGCTGACAGGGGATGGCTACACCTTC. Amino acid sequence: CASRLTGDGYTF.

CDR3 coding DNA: TGTGCCATCAGTGAGGGAGCGGGAGCGAACACCGGGGAGCTGTTTTTT. This codes for CAISEGAGANTGELFF. The chain recombines TRBV10-3 with TRBJ2-2, with 8 bases matching TRBD2. The CDR3 contains 16 residues. Trimming took 2 bases from V and 0 from J; bases not matched to a gene: 2. The germline V gene encodes CDR1 ENHRY and CDR2 SYGVKD.

This sequence joins TRBV19 and TRBJ2-1; D might be TRBD2 (6 bases). CDR3 length: 16 amino acids. V was pared by 3 bases and J by 8 bases, with 20 bases between. The germline CDR1 and CDR2 sequences are LNHDA and SQIVND (reference sequence). The CDR3 region has the DNA TGTGCCAGTAGTATCGGCCCGGGACTCGTGAACGATGAGCAGTTCTTC. It codes for CASSIGPGLVNDEQFF.

The chain links TRBV19 to TRBJ1-5, with a possible D match to TRBD1 (6 bases). From germline, CDR1 is LNHDA and CDR2 SQIVND (reference sequence). Trimming shortened V by 2 bases and J by 2 bases, and 13 bases separated the two germline ends. The CDR3 extends over 16 amino acids. CDR3 nucleotides: TGTGCCAGTAGTATAAAGACAGGCGGGCGCAATCAGCCCCAGCATTTT. This encodes CASSIKTGGRNQPQHF.

This clone was picked up one time. The chain is built from TRBV14 and TRBJ1-1; D unclear. The V gene's germline CDR1 is SGHDN and CDR2 FVKESK. Deletions cut 3 bases from V and 2 bases from J, with 13 bases between. This CDR3 has 15 amino acids. CDR3 sequence: CASSQSLWSNTEAFF. The CDR3 DNA reads TGTGCCAGCAGCCAGAGTCTGTGGAGCAACACTGAAGCTTTCTTT. Using reference TRBV14 and TRBJ1-1 for the parts outside the CDR3, the full variable domain is EAGVTQFPSHSVIEKGQTVTLRCDPISGHDNLYWYRRVMGKEIKFLLHFVKESKQDESGMPNNRFLAERTGGTYSTLKVQPAELEDSGVYFCASSQSLWSNTEAFFGQGTRLTVV.

The chain carries TRBV30 and TRBJ2-5, with 10 bases lining up with TRBD1. The germline V gene has CDR1 GTSNPN and CDR2 SVGIG (reference sequence). This CDR3 contains 19 residues. Trimming at V came to 1 base and at J to 0 bases, leaving 14 bases not matched to a gene. The CDR3 region has the DNA TGTGCCTGGAGTGGTGGTTTAGGACAGGGGGAATTCTACCAAGAGACCCAGTACTTC. Translated, it gives CAWSGGLGQGEFYQETQYF.

The genes are TRBV5-1 and TRBJ2-1, with TRBD1 matching 9 bases. Germline CDR1 SGHRS, CDR2 YFSETQ. The CDR3 is 15 amino acids. The V and J ends lost 2 bases and 5 bases, in that order; junction bases with no gene match: 5. The CDR3 loop is CASSLGQGKHNEQFF. CDR3 nucleotides: TGCGCCAGCAGCTTAGGACAGGGGAAACACAATGAGCAGTTCTTC.

This clone was found once. The gene calls are TRBV5-5 and TRBJ2-2; D is perhaps TRBD2 (6 bases). Germline CDR1 and CDR2: SGHKS and YYEKEE (reference sequence). V was cut by 3 bases and J by 3 bases, with 12 bases left in between. CDR3 length equals 15 residues. As DNA, the CDR3 is TGTGCCAGCAGCTCCAGGGCGGGGCACACCGGGGAGCTGTTTTTT. Translation gives CASSSRAGHTGELFF.

This chain joins TRBV3-1 (or the pseudogene TRBV3-2) and TRBJ2-4; a possible D gene is TRBD1 (6 bases). V lost 6 bases to trimming and J lost 7 bases, with 10 bases between them. This CDR3 spans 12 amino acids. Per the germline V gene, CDR1 is LGHDT and CDR2 is YNNKEL (reference sequence). The CDR3 sequence is CASSLQGNIQYF. The CDR3 DNA sequence: TGTGCCAGCAGTCTACAGGGTAACATTCAGTACTTC.